The sequence of this T cell receptor beta chain was determined in a study of blood T cell repertoires in COVID-19. TCRdb's table, derived via immunoSEQ multiplex PCR, lists solely in-frame clones and lacks some. The sample has 300,000 to 400,000 clones, roughly 90% seen once. From germline, CDR1 is GTSNPN and CDR2 SVGIG (reference sequence). Deletions cut 2 bases from V and 1 base from J, with 11 bases between. The CDR3 has 14 amino acids. This sequence joins TRBV30 and TRBJ1-1; possibly TRBD1 for D (6 bases). What was sequenced was peripheral blood. This clonotype was obtained from a woman in her twenties or thirties with COVID-19, enrolled during active disease. The CDR3 region has the DNA TGTGCCTGGAGTCCGCCGGACAGGAACACTGAAGCTTTCTTT. Residues: CAWSPPDRNTEAFF.